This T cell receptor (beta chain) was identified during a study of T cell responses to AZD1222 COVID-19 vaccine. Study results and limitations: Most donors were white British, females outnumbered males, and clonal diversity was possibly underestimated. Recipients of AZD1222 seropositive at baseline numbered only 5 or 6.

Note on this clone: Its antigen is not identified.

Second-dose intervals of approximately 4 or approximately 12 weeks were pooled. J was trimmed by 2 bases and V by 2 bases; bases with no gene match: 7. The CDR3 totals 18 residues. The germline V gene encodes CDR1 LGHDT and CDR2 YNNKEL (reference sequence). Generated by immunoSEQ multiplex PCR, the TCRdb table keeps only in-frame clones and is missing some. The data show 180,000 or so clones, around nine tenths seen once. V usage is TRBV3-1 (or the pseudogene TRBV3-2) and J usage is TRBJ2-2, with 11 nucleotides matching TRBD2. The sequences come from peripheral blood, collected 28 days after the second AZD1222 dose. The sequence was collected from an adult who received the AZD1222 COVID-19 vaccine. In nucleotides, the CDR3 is TGTGCCAGCAGCCAACTTTCTAGCGGGGGGACCAACACCGGGGAGCTGTTTTTT. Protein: CASSQLSSGGTNTGELFF.